The text below deals with one T cell receptor beta chain. This record comes from a study of cytomegalovirus exposure and HLA in healthy donors. Losses at the gene ends were 0 bases for V and 8 bases for J; bases not matched to a gene: 7. CDR1 is SGDLS, CDR2 YYNGEE, per germline. This CDR3 has 15 amino acids. Clones were sequenced by immunoSEQ multiplex PCR, and TCRdb holds only the in-frame ones, with some missing. The sample contains tens of thousands of clones, about 87% of which appear only once. What was sequenced was PBMCs. The receptor's source is a woman under 30 in good health and CMV-seropositive. The chain links TRBV9 to TRBJ2-1; 8 bases map to TRBD1. This chain's CDR3 is CASSVGGTGIYEQFF. The CDR3, as DNA: TGTGCCAGCAGCGTAGGGGGGACAGGTATCTATGAGCAGTTCTTC.